Listed here are 20 T cell receptor beta chains from one sample, sequenced in a study of identical twins. Via MiXCR, TCRdb re-called the 5' RACE reads, giving one row per CDR3 protein. This sample has 450,000 or so distinct CDR3 sequences, with more than 13% found just once. The data also belong to a second study, concerning yellow fever vaccine responses in identical twins.

Source material: CD4+ T cells sorted from blood. Receptors originate from a woman aged 18-29 years in good health.

This clonotype was seen a few times. This rearrangement joins TRBV7-2 to TRBJ2-7; weak D call: TRBD1 (6 bases). This CDR3 has 16 amino acids. Germline V lookup: CDR1 SGHTA, CDR2 FQGNSA. Trimming took 5 bases from V and 0 from J, leaving 17 bases between them. CDR3 sequence: CASSVTAQGYSYEQYF. DNA for the CDR3: TGTGCCAGCAGCGTAACCGCCCAGGGGTACTCCTACGAGCAGTACTTC.

The chain joins TRBV13 to TRBJ2-7; tentatively, D is TRBD2 (5 bases). This CDR3 has 14 residues. CDR1 PRHDT and CDR2 FYEKMQ come from the germline V gene (reference sequence). The V gene lost 5 bases and the J gene lost 1 base, with 12 bases spanning the gap. As DNA, the CDR3 is TGTGCCAGCAGCCGGGGTCCCCTGTCCTACGAGCAGTACTTC. It specifies CASSRGPLSYEQYF. Using reference TRBV13 and TRBJ2-7 for the parts outside the CDR3, the full variable domain is AAGVIQSPRHLIKEKRETATLKCYPIPRHDTVYWYQQGPGQDPQFLISFYEKMQSDKGSIPDRFSAQQFSDYHSELNMSSLELGDSALYFCASSRGPLSYEQYFGPGTRLTVT.

This clonotype has just a few counts. This chain joins TRBV6-2 or TRBV6-3 and TRBJ2-7; 7 positions match TRBD1. Looked up from germline, CDR1 is MNHEY and CDR2 is SVGEGT. This CDR3 has 14 amino acids. The ends lost 5 bases at V and 4 bases at J; junction bases unmatched: 8. This CDR3 reads CASSLPGQLYEQYF. CDR3 bases: TGTGCCAGCAGTCTACCGGGACAGCTTTACGAGCAGTACTTC.

This clonotype has more than one count but fewer than ten. This sequence joins TRBV6-2 or TRBV6-3 and TRBJ2-1; 8 positions agree with TRBD2. V was pared by 5 bases and J by 2 bases, with 17 bases of the junction left unmatched. CDR3 size: 19 residues. CDR1 MNHEY and CDR2 SVGEGT come from the germline V gene. The CDR3 here is CASSLNGGAAGLAYNEQFF. In nucleotides, the CDR3 is TGTGCCAGCAGTCTAAATGGAGGGGCTGCGGGACTAGCCTACAATGAGCAGTTCTTC.

This clonotype was seen a handful of times. CDR3 protein: CASSPTGQGDSPLHF. The CDR3 nucleotides read TGCGCCAGCAGCCCGACGGGACAGGGGGATTCACCCCTCCACTTT. The chain carries TRBV5-1 and TRBJ1-6; 11 positions agree with TRBD1. This CDR3 is 15 amino acids long. Per germline, CDR1 SGHRS and CDR2 YFSETQ. V trimming: 4 bases; J trimming: 8 bases; junction bases outside the gene matches: 5. The variable domain in full, with the rest retrieved from reference TRBV5-1 and TRBJ1-6, is KAGVTQTPRYLIKTRGQQVTLSCSPISGHRSVSWYQQTPGQGLQFLFEYFSETQRNKGNFPGRFSGRQFSNSRSEMNVSTLELGDSALYLCASSPTGQGDSPLHFGNGTRLTVT.

This clonotype was detected only a few times. V is TRBV24-1 and J is TRBJ2-1; 8 nucleotides line up with TRBD1. The CDR3 has 16 residues. Germline loops: CDR1 KGHDR, CDR2 SFDVKD. The ends lost 7 bases at V and 6 bases at J; junction bases unmatched: 13. The CDR3 coding sequence is TGTGCCACCAGCTCCCGGACAGGGACCTTTCTCAATGAGCAGTTCTTC. This encodes CATSSRTGTFLNEQFF.

The V gene is TRBV6-1, the J gene TRBJ2-2; D remains ambiguous. Germline CDR1 is MNHNS and CDR2 is SASEGT. Trimming took off 6 bases at V and 6 bases at J, with 11 bases between the two ends. The CDR3 has 13 amino acids. The CDR3 is CASRMVQAGELFF. The CDR3 DNA reads as TGTGCCAGCAGAATGGTCCAGGCCGGGGAGCTGTTTTTT.

The chain combines TRBV20-1 with TRBJ2-7; possibly TRBD2 for D (5 bases). Deletions cut 4 bases from V and 1 base from J, with 14 bases between. The CDR3 spans 14 residues. CDR1 is DFQATT and CDR2 is SNEGSKA in the germline V gene (reference sequence). Here the CDR3 DNA reads TGCAGTGCTACACCACTAGTGGGGTCCTACGAGCAGTACTTC. This sequence encodes CSATPLVGSYEQYF.

This clonotype showed up just a few times. This chain joins TRBV12-3 or TRBV12-4 and TRBJ2-1; no definite D call. There are 13 residues in the CDR3. V lost 1 base, J lost 4 bases, and 5 bases lay in between. The CDR3 DNA follows: TGTGCCAGCAGTTTAGACGAGTACAATGAGCAGTTCTTC. Translating gives CASSLDEYNEQFF.

V and J are TRBV12-3 or TRBV12-4 and TRBJ2-7, with 9 bases matching TRBD1. The CDR3 covers 14 residues. Germline trimming cut 3 bases from V and 5 bases from J; bases unmatched to any gene: 5. CDR3: CASSFPDRGHEQYF. CDR3 nucleotide sequence: TGTGCCAGCAGTTTTCCGGACAGGGGCCACGAGCAGTACTTC.

This clonotype showed up just a few times. Here the CDR3 reads CASSSEGPGVNIQYF. Written as DNA, the CDR3 is TGCGCCAGCAGCTCGGAGGGCCCCGGGGTAAACATTCAGTACTTC. The V call is TRBV5-1, the J call TRBJ2-4; D might be TRBD2 (6 bases). This CDR3 is built from 15 residues. Germline lookup yields CDR1 SGHRS and CDR2 YFSETQ. Trimming pared 3 bases from V and 6 bases from J, leaving 16 bases between.

The chain has TRBV7-2 and TRBJ2-7; D call uncertain. CDR1 and CDR2 (germline): SGHTA, FQGNSA. V was clipped by 2 bases and J by 5 bases, with 7 bases between them. The CDR3 runs 12 residues. Here the CDR3 reads CASSLRDNEQYF. Written as DNA, the CDR3 is TGTGCCAGCAGCTTAAGGGATAACGAGCAGTACTTC. Together with reference TRBV7-2 and TRBJ2-7, the CDR3 gives the full variable domain: GAGVSQSPSNKVTEKGKDVELRCDPISGHTALYWYRQSLGQGLEFLIYFQGNSAPDKSGLPSDRFSAERTGGSVSTLTIQRTQQEDSAVYLCASSLRDNEQYFGPGTRLTVT.

This clonotype appeared a few times. The chain links TRBV20-1 to TRBJ2-1; D may be TRBD1 or TRBD2 (5 bases each). CDR3 length: 15 amino acids. From germline, CDR1 is DFQATT and CDR2 SNEGSKA (reference sequence). The V end was cut by 0 bases, the J end by 7 bases, with 16 bases between. The CDR3 DNA reads TGCAGTGCTAGAGATCTCTCGGGACCGTCGAATGAGCAGTTCTTC. Translating gives CSARDLSGPSNEQFF.

The chain links TRBV6-5 to TRBJ2-3, with 8 bases fitting TRBD2. Looked up from germline, CDR1 is MNHEY and CDR2 is SVGAGI. The junction had 6 bases not matched to a gene; V was cut back by 2 bases and J by 5 bases. The CDR3 loop spans 15 amino acids. CDR3 DNA: TGTGCCAGCAGTTACGCCGGACGGGGGGGAGATACGCAGTATTTT. It yields the protein CASSYAGRGGDTQYF.

This clonotype turned up a few times. The J gene is TRBJ2-7, the V gene TRBV7-8; 14 bases are a match to TRBD2. The trim removed 1 base at V and 3 bases at J, leaving 8 bases unmatched. The CDR3 loop spans 18 amino acids. Germline V gene sequence: CDR1 SGHVS, CDR2 FQNEAQ. CDR3 sequence (DNA): TGTGCCAGCAGCTTAGTATCGCGACTAGCGGGGGGGAACTACGAGCAGTACTTC. Its translation is CASSLVSRLAGGNYEQYF.

This clonotype was found many times. The CDR3 DNA is TGTGCCAGCAGCCCTAGACAGGGAGGCTACGAGCAGTACTTC. This gives the protein CASSPRQGGYEQYF. This chain connects TRBV7-2 to TRBJ2-7; the D gene is possibly TRBD1 (7 bases). CDR3 size: 14 residues. Germline V lookup: CDR1 SGHTA, CDR2 FQGNSA. The germline V and J ends were trimmed by 5 bases and 3 bases, with 14 bases remaining between them.

This chain connects TRBV29-1 to TRBJ1-2; possibly TRBD1 for D (5 bases). Germline values: CDR1 SQVTM, CDR2 ANQGSEA. V shed 2 bases and J shed 7 bases, with 11 bases lying between them. The CDR3 covers 12 residues. The CDR3 spells CSVELLRVGYTF. CDR3 sequence (DNA): TGCAGCGTTGAATTGCTCAGGGTTGGCTACACCTTC. Filled out from reference TRBV29-1 and TRBJ1-2, the complete variable domain reads SAVISQKPSRDICQRGTSLTIQCQVDSQVTMMFWYRQQPGQSLTLIATANQGSEATYESGFVIDKFPISRPNLTFSTLTVSNMSPEDSSIYLCSVELLRVGYTFGSGTRLTVV.

The table lists this clonotype with many counts. V is TRBV5-1 and J is TRBJ2-1, with TRBD1 matching over 8 bases. The CDR3 is 14 amino acids. Trimming took 4 bases from V and 6 from J; bases not matched to a gene: 6. CDR1 SGHRS and CDR2 YFSETQ come from the germline V gene. CDR3 in amino acids: CASSPGQGSNEQFF. CDR3 in DNA: TGCGCCAGCAGCCCCGGACAGGGATCCAATGAGCAGTTCTTC.

This clonotype was recorded a few times. The gene calls are TRBV2 and TRBJ2-7; tentatively, D is TRBD1 (5 bases). Germline V CDR1 and CDR2: SNHLY, FYNNEI. The ends were cut back, 2 bases at V and 6 bases at J, with 11 bases in the middle. The CDR3 has 13 residues. The CDR3 region is CASSETRVGEQYF. The DNA of the CDR3 is TGTGCCAGCAGTGAAACCAGGGTTGGCGAGCAGTACTTC.

This clonotype was seen a few times. This chain links TRBV4-1 with TRBJ1-4; possibly TRBD1 for D (5 bases). V was clipped by 0 bases and J by 7 bases, with 12 bases between them. Germline loops: CDR1 MGHRA, CDR2 YSYEKL. The CDR3 loop spans 15 amino acids. DNA for the CDR3: TGCGCCAGCAGCCAAGATGGGTCAGGGCCTGAAAAACTGTTTTTT. It specifies CASSQDGSGPEKLFF.